What follows are 14 T cell receptor beta chains derived from one specimen sequenced in a study of response to subunit inactivated influenza vaccine. TCRdb used MiXCR to reprocess the RT-PCR reads, holding one entry per CDR3 protein. The repertoire holds under 800,000 distinct CDR3 sequences, with more than 11% as singletons. This material consisted of PBMCs from blood, taken 14 to 15 days before vaccination. All receptors derive from a man aged 45-65 years who received an inactivated influenza vaccine.

This clonotype was observed many times. The chain links TRBV7-9 to TRBJ2-4, with 7 bases fitting TRBD1. From germline, CDR1 is SEHNR and CDR2 FQNEAQ (reference sequence). This CDR3 region has 17 residues. Germline trimming cut 5 bases from V and 3 bases from J; bases unmatched to any gene: 13. DNA of the CDR3: TGTGCCAGCAGCCGAGGACAGGCAAGCTCGGGCAAAAACATTCAGTACTTC. It encodes CASSRGQASSGKNIQYF.

The chain employs TRBV29-1 and TRBJ2-3; the D is unclear. The V gene's germline CDR1 is SQVTM and CDR2 ANQGSEA. The CDR3 has 13 residues. The CDR3 region is CGFVQPLTDTQYF. The DNA for the CDR3 is TGCGGGTTTGTGCAGCCTCTCACAGATACGCAGTATTTT.

This clonotype was observed a few times. The chain links TRBV4-2 to TRBJ2-5, with 8 bases that match TRBD1. The CDR3 spans 15 residues. The germline V gene has CDR1 LGHNA and CDR2 YNFKEQ. The V segment lost 1 base and the J segment 6 bases; nucleotides outside the gene matches: 7. The CDR3 sequence is CASSQGQGASKTQYF. The CDR3 region has the DNA TGTGCCAGCAGCCAAGGTCAGGGGGCAAGCAAGACCCAGTACTTC.

This chain links TRBV7-9 with TRBJ1-3; D is possibly TRBD1 (5 bases). Germline values: CDR1 SEHNR, CDR2 FQNEAQ (reference sequence). CDR3 length: 15 amino acids. The germline V and J ends were trimmed by 5 bases and 1 base, with 12 bases remaining between them. CDR3 sequence (DNA): TGTGCCAGCAGCATGGGACGGGTGTCTGGAAACACCATATATTTT. This sequence encodes CASSMGRVSGNTIYF.

This clonotype was detected only a few times. The chain has TRBV12-3 or TRBV12-4 and TRBJ1-6; D is uncertain. The CDR3 extends over 13 amino acids. Trimming left V 7 bases short and J 6 bases short, with 10 bases between. CDR3 sequence reads: CASTADFNSPLHF. The CDR3 DNA reads TGTGCCAGCACGGCGGACTTTAATTCACCCCTCCACTTT.

This chain links TRBV12-3 or TRBV12-4 with TRBJ2-1, with no clear D. V dropped 7 bases and J dropped 7 bases, with 8 bases sitting between them. The CDR3 sequence is 11 residues long. CDR3 sequence reads: CASTAWNEQFF. Here the CDR3 DNA reads TGTGCCAGCACCGCTTGGAATGAGCAGTTCTTC.

This clonotype was counted ten times or more. This chain joins TRBV20-1 and TRBJ2-1; possible D gene TRBD1, 6 bases. The CDR3 is made up of 13 amino acids. Germline CDR1 reads DFQATT; CDR2 reads SNEGSKA (reference sequence). V gave up 4 bases and J gave up 5 bases, with 12 bases separating them. CDR3 bases: TGCAGTGCTAAAAAGGGACAAGACAATGAGCAGTTCTTC. This sequence encodes CSAKKGQDNEQFF.

The J gene is TRBJ2-2, the V gene TRBV11-2, with unresolved D. CDR1 and CDR2 from the germline V gene are SGHAT and FQNNGV. The CDR3 length is 16 residues. The germline V and J ends were trimmed by 6 bases and 0 bases, with 14 bases remaining between them. The DNA of the CDR3 is TGTGCCAGCAGGGTGGGTACCGGAGCGAACACCGGGGAGCTGTTTTTT. It codes for CASRVGTGANTGELFF.

This clonotype appeared many times. The chain links TRBV20-1 to TRBJ2-3; D call uncertain. V was cut by 3 bases and J by 2 bases, with 6 bases left in between. There are 12 residues in the CDR3. Germline CDR1 DFQATT, CDR2 SNEGSKA (reference sequence). DNA for the CDR3: TGCAGTGCTAGGTCCTACACAGATACGCAGTATTTT. It yields the protein CSARSYTDTQYF.

CDR3 DNA: TGTGCCAGCAGTCCAAACCTGGTACTAATCCACGAGCAGTACTTC. Residues: CASSPNLVLIHEQYF. The genes are TRBV6-1 and TRBJ2-7, with D uncertain. The V end was cut by 5 bases, the J end by 5 bases, with 19 bases between. CDR1 and CDR2 (germline): MNHNS, SASEGT. The CDR3 consists of 15 residues.

V and J are TRBV11-2 and TRBJ2-1; 8 positions agree with TRBD1. With 6 bases clipped from V and 7 bases from J, the junction kept 5 bases outside the gene matches. CDR3 size: 13 residues. Germline loops: CDR1 SGHAT, CDR2 FQNNGV. CDR3 protein: CASRATGDNEQFF. CDR3 DNA: TGTGCCAGCAGAGCGACAGGGGATAATGAGCAGTTCTTC.

The genes are TRBV20-1 and TRBJ1-4, with a weak D call TRBD1 (5 bases). Trimming took off 6 bases at V and 10 bases at J, with 24 bases between the two ends. The V gene's germline CDR1 is DFQATT and CDR2 SNEGSKA (reference sequence). The CDR3 has 15 amino acids. The CDR3 DNA is TGCAGTGCCCAAATTGGTACCGTACAGAGGGGAAAACTGTTTTTT. It is translated as CSAQIGTVQRGKLFF.

This clonotype was observed a few times. The chain uses TRBV7-9 and TRBJ2-5, with D hard to call. The length of the CDR3 is 13 residues. V lost 3 bases and J lost 4, with 9 bases in between. Germline loops: CDR1 SEHNR, CDR2 FQNEAQ (reference sequence). CDR3 in amino acids: CASSFLLRETQYF. Written as DNA, the CDR3 is TGTGCCAGCAGCTTTTTACTTAGAGAGACCCAGTACTTC.

The rearrangement links TRBV5-1 to TRBJ1-4; no reliable D call. The germline gives CDR1 SGHRS, CDR2 YFSETQ. Trimming took off 0 bases at V and 3 bases at J, with 9 bases between the two ends. The CDR3 spans 15 residues. CDR3 loop: CASSLDGSSNEKLFF. The CDR3 DNA reads TGCGCCAGCAGCTTGGATGGCTCTTCTAATGAAAAACTGTTTTTT.